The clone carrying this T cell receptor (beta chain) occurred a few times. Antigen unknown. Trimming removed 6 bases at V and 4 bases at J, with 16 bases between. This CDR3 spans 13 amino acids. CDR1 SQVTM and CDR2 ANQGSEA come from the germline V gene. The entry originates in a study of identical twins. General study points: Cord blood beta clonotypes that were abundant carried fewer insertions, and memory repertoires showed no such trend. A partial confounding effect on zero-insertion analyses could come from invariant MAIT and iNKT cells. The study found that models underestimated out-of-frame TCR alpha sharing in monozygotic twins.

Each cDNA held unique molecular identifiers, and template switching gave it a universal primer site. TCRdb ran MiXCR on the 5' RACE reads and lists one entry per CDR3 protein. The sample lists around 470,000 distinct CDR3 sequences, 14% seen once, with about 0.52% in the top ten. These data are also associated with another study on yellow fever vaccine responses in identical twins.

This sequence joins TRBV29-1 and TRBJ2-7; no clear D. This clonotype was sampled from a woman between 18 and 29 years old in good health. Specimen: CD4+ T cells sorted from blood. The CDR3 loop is CSVRWGSRYEQYF. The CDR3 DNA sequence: TGCAGCGTCCGGTGGGGTAGTCGGTACGAGCAGTACTTC.